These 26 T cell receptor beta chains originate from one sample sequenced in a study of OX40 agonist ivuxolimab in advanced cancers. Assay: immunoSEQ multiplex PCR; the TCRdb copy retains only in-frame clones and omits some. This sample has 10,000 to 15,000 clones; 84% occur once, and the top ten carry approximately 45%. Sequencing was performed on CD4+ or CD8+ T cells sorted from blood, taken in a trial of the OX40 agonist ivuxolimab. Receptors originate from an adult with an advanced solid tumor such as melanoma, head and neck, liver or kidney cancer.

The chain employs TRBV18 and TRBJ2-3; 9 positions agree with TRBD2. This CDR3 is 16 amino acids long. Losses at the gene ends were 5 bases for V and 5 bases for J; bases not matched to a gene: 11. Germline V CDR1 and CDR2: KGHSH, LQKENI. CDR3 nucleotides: TGTGCCAGCTCATCGCCCTTAGCGGGAGAAGGAGATACGCAGTATTTT. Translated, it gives CASSSPLAGEGDTQYF.

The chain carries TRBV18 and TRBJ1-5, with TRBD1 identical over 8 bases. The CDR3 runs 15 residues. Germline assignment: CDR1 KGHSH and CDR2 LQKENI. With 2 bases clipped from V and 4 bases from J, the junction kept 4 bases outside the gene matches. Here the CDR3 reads CASSPTGGGNQPQHF. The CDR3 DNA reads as TGTGCCAGCTCACCAACAGGGGGGGGTAATCAGCCCCAGCATTTT.

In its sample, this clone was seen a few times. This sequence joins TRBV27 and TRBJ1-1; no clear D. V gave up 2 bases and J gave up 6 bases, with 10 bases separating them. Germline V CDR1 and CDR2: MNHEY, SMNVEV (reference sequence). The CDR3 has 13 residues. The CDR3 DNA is TGTGCCAGCAGTTTAGCTACCCGGGCTGAAGCTTTCTTT. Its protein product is CASSLATRAEAFF.

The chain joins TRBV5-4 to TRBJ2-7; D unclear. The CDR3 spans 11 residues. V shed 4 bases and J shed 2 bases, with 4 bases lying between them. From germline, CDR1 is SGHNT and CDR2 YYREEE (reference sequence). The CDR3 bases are TGTGCCAGCAGCAACACCTACGAGCAGTACTTC. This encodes CASSNTYEQYF. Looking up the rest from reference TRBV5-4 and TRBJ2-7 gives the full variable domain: ETGVTQSPTHLIKTRGQQVTLRCSSQSGHNTVSWYQQALGQGPQFIFQYYREEENGRGNFPPRFSGLQFPNYSSELNVNALELDDSALYLCASSNTYEQYFGPGTRLTVT.

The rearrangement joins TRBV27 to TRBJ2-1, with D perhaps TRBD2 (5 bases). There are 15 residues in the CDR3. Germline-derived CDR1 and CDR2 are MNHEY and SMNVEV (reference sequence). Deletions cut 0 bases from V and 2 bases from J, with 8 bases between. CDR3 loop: CASSLSGVTYNEQFF. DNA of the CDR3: TGTGCCAGCAGTTTATCGGGAGTCACCTACAATGAGCAGTTCTTC.

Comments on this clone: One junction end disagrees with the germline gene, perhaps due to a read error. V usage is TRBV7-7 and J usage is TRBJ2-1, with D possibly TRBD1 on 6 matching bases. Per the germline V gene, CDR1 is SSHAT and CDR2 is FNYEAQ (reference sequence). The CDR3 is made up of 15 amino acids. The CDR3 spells CASSPDSGSYNEQFF. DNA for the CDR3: TGTGCTAGCAGCCCGGACAGCGGCTCCTACAATGAGCAGTTCTTC.

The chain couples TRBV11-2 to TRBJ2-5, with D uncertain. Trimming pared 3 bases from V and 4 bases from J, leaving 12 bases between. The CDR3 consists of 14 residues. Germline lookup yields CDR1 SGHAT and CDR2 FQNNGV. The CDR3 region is CASSFGAGGETQYF. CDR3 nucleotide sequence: TGTGCCAGCAGCTTCGGCGCAGGCGGAGAGACCCAGTACTTC. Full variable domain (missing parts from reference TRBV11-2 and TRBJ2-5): EAGVAQSPRYKIIEKRQSVAFWCNPISGHATLYWYQQILGQGPKLLIQFQNNGVVDDSQLPKDRFSAERLKGVDSTLKIQPAKLEDSAVYLCASSFGAGGETQYFGPGTRLLVL.

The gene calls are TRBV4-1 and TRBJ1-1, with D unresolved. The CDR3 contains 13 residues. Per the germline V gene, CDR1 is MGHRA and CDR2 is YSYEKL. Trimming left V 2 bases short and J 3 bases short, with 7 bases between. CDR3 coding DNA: TGCGCCAGCAGCCAACCGGGAGACACTGAAGCTTTCTTT. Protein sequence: CASSQPGDTEAFF.

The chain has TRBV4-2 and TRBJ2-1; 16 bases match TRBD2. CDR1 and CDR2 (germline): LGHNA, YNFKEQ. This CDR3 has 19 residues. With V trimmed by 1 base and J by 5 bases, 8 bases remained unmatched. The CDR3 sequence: CASSQGCGTSGRDDNEQFF. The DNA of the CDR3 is TGTGCCAGCAGCCAAGGGTGCGGGACTAGCGGGAGGGATGACAATGAGCAGTTCTTC.

The CDR3 here is CAWSLGTGYEQYF. DNA for the CDR3: TGTGCCTGGAGCCTAGGGACAGGGTACGAGCAGTACTTC. The rearrangement links TRBV30 to TRBJ2-7; TRBD1 agrees at 9 bases. CDR1 GTSNPN and CDR2 SVGIG come from the germline V gene (reference sequence). V lost 3 bases, J lost 4 bases, and 4 bases stayed unmatched. This CDR3 spans 13 amino acids.

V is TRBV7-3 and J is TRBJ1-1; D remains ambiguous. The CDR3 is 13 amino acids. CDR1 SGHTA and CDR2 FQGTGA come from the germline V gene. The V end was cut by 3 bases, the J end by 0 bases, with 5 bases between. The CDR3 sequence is CASSFGMNTEAFF. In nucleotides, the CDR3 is TGTGCCAGCAGCTTCGGGATGAACACTGAAGCTTTCTTT.

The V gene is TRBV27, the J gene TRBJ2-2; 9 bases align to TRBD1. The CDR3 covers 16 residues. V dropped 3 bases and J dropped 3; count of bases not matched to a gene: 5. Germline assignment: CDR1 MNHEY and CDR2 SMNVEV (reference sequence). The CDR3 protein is CASSLDTGGYTGELFF. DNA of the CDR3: TGTGCCAGCAGTTTGGATACAGGGGGCTACACCGGGGAGCTGTTTTTT.

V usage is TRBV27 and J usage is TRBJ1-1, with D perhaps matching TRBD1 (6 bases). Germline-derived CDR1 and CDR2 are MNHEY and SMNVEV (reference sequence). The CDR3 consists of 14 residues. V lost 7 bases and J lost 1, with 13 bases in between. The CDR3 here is CASKQGLRNTEAFF. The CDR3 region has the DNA TGTGCCAGCAAACAGGGACTAAGGAACACTGAAGCTTTCTTT.

The CDR3, as DNA: TGTGCCAGCAGCTTAGGACAGGGTGACGAGCAGTACTTC. Protein: CASSLGQGDEQYF. V is TRBV7-6 and J is TRBJ2-7, with 7 bases lining up with TRBD1. Losses at the gene ends were 1 base for V and 5 bases for J; bases not matched to a gene: 2. From germline, CDR1 is SGHVS and CDR2 FNYEAQ. CDR3 length: 13 residues.

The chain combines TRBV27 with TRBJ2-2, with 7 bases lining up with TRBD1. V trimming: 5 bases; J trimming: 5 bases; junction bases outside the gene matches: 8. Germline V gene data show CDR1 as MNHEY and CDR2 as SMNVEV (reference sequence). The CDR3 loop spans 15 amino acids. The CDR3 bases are TGTGCCAGCAGTCCATGGGACAGCCGGACCGGGGAGCTGTTTTTT. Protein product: CASSPWDSRTGELFF.

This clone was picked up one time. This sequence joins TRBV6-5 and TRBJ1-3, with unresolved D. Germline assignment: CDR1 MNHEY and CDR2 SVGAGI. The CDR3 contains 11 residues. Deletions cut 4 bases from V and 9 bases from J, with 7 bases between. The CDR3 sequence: CASSLPPTIYF. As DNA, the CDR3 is TGTGCCAGCAGTTTACCCCCCACCATATATTTT.

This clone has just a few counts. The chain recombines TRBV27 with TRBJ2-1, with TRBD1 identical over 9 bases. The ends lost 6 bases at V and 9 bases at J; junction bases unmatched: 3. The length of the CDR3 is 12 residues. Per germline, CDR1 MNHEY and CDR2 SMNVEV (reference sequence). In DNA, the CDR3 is TGTGCCAGCAGGGACAGGGGCACTGAGCAGTTCTTC. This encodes CASRDRGTEQFF.

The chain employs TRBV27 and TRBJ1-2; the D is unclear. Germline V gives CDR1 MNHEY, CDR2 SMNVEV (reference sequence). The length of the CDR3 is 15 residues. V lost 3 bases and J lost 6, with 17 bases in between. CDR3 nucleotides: TGTGCCAGCAGTTTGATCCCCCCCGGGGTCCATGGCTACACCTTC. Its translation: CASSLIPPGVHGYTF.

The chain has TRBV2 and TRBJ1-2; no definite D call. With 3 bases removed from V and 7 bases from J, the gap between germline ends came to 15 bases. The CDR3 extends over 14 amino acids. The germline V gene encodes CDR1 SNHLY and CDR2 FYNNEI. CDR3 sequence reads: CASSEKNTGLGYTF. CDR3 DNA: TGTGCCAGCAGTGAGAAGAATACCGGTCTTGGCTACACCTTC.

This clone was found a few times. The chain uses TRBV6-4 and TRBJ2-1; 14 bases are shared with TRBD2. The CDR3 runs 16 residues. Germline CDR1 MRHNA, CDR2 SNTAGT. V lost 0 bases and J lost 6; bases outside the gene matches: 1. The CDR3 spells CASSDSGTSGSNEQFF. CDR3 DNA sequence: TGTGCCAGCAGTGACTCCGGGACTAGCGGGAGCAATGAGCAGTTCTTC.

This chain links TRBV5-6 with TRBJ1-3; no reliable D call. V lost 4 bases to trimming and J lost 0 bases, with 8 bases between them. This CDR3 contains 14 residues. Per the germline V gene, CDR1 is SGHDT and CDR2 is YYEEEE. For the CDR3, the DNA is TGTGCCAGCAGCCAAGGTGACTCTGGAAACACCATATATTTT. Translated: CASSQGDSGNTIYF.

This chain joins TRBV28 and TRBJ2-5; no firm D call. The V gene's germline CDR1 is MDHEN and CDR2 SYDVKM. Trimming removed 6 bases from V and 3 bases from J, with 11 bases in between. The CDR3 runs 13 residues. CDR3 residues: CASRALLEETQYF. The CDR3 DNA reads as TGTGCCAGCAGAGCCCTTCTAGAAGAGACCCAGTACTTC. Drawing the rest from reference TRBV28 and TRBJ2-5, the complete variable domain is DVKVTQSSRYLVKRTGEKVFLECVQDMDHENMFWYRQDPGLGLRLIYFSYDVKMKEKGDIPEGYSVSREKKERFSLILESASTNQTSMYLCASRALLEETQYFGPGTRLLVL.

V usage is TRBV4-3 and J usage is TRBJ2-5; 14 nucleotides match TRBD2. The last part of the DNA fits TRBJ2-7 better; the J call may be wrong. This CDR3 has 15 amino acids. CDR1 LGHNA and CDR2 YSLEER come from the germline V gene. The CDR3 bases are TGCGCCAGCAGCCAAGGACTAGCGGGAGGGTACGAGCAGTACTTC. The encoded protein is CASSQGLAGGYEQYF.

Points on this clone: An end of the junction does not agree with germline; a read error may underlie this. The CDR3 region has the DNA TGTGCCACCAGTTCCGGGGGGGAAGACACTGAAGCTTTCTTT. Protein: CATSSGGEDTEAFF. The gene calls are TRBV6-5 and TRBJ1-1; possible D gene TRBD1, 5 bases. The CDR3 totals 14 residues. Germline CDR1 and CDR2: MNHEY and SVGAGI.

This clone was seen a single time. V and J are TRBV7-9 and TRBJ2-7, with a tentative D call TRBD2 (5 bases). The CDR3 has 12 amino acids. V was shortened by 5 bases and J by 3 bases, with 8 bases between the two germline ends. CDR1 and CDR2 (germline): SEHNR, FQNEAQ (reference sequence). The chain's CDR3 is CASSPSGYEQYF. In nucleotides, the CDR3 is TGTGCCAGCAGCCCCAGCGGCTACGAGCAGTACTTC.

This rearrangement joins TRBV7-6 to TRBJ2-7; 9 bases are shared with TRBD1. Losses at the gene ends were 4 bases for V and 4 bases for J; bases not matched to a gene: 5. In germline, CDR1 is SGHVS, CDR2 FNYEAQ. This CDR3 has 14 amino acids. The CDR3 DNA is TGTGCCAGCAGCTATGGGACAGGGACATACGAGCAGTACTTC. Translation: CASSYGTGTYEQYF.